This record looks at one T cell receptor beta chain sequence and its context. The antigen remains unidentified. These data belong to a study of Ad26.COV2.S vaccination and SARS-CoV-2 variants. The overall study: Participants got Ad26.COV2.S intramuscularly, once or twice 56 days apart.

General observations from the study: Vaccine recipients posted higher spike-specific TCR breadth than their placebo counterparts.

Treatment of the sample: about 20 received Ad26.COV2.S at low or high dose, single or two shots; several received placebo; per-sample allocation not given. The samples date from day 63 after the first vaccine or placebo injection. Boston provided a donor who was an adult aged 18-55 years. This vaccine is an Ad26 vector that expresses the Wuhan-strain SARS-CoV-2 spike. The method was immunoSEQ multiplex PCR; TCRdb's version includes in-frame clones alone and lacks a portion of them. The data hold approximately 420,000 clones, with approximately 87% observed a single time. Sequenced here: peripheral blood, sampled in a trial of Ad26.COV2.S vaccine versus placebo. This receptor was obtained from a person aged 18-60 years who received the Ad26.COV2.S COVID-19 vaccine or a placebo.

The CDR3 protein is CAWRDGRGLADTQYF. In DNA form, the CDR3 reads TGTGCCTGGAGGGACGGACGCGGGCTTGCGGATACGCAGTATTTT. The V call is TRBV30, the J call TRBJ2-3; D possibly corresponds to TRBD2 (5 bases). The CDR3 has 15 amino acids. Trimming took 3 bases from V and 6 from J, leaving 19 bases between them. Looked up from germline, CDR1 is GTSNPN and CDR2 is SVGIG (reference sequence).